This T cell receptor beta chain was profiled in a study of CD8 T cells in Susac syndrome. The CDR3 sequence is 14 residues long. Trimming pared 5 bases from V and 7 bases from J, leaving 14 bases between. The RNA input was roughly 0.45 to 1 ug, and it was reverse transcribed with random hexamers. TCRdb reanalysed the immunoSEQ multiplex PCR reads using MiXCR and keeps one entry per CDR3 protein. This sample has some 97,000 distinct CDR3 sequences, with 95% found just once. On this clonotype: The antigen remains undetermined.

Findings and caveats of the study: Expansion of Susac CD8+ clones peaked in TEMRA cells and in active patients. Regarding the TCR sequencing and HLA analysis, the study admitted that a relatively small number of individuals were involved.

The sample consisted of CD8+ T cells from PBMCs. V gene TRBV12-3 or TRBV12-4 combines with J gene TRBJ2-2; D is uncertain. The clonotype originates from a human donor with Susac syndrome. CDR3 nucleotides: TGTGCCAGCAGTCCCCTCTATGGCGACGGGGAGCTGTTTTTT. Its protein product is CASSPLYGDGELFF.